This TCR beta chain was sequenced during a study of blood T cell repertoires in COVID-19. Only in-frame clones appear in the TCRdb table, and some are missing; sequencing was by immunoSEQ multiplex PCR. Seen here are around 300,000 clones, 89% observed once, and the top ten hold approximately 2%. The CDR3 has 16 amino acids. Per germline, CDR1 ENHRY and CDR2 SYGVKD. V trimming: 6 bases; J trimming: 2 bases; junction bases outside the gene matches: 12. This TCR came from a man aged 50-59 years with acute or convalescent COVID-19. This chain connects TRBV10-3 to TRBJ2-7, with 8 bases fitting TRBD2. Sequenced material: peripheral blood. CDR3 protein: CAISGDGGAGTYEQYF. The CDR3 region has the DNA TGTGCCATCAGCGGTGACGGGGGGGCCGGAACCTACGAGCAGTACTTC.